A selection of T cell receptor beta chains follows, all from one sample in a study of CD4 T cells in relation to SARS-CoV-2 and coronaviruses. Some clones are missing from TCRdb's copy, which holds only in-frame ones; the method was immunoSEQ multiplex PCR. The data contain almost 20,000 clones, around 81% of them singletons. Their antigens remain unidentified. The sample was CD4+ T cells from PBMCs, cultured in vitro. The receptors come from a human donor in good health. CDR3s include the opening cysteine and the closing phenylalanine or tryptophan. A D gene is named only where the DNA matches it firmly. Only some rows state a clone size, as once, few, many or a class for expanded clones.

D,size,V,length,J,CDR3,DNA
TRBD2,.,TRBV7-2,16,TRBJ2-5,CASSLGTSGGQETQYF,TGTGCCAGCAGCCTAGGGACTAGCGGGGGGCAAGAGACCCAGTACTTC
TRBD1,.,TRBV18,14,TRBJ2-1,CASSKDRVDDEQFF,TGTGCCAGCTCAAAGGACAGGGTTGATGATGAGCAGTTCTTC
.,.,TRBV5-1,13,TRBJ2-2,CASSLQGPGELFF,TGCGCCAGCAGCTTGCAAGGGCCGGGGGAGCTGTTTTTT
TRBD2,.,TRBV7-2,16,TRBJ2-7,CASSLRTSGRDYEQYF,TGTGCCAGCAGCCTACGGACTAGCGGGAGGGACTACGAGCAGTACTTC
.,few,TRBV10-2,13,TRBJ1-2,CASSELGLFGYTF,TGCGCCAGCAGTGAGTTGGGGTTGTTTGGCTACACCTTC
TRBD1,once,TRBV3-1/TRBV3-2,15,TRBJ2-1,CASSRGTGGNNEQFF,TGTGCCAGCAGCCGCGGGACAGGGGGCAACAATGAGCAGTTCTTC
.,.,TRBV7-9,16,TRBJ2-7,CASSLDLSLGSYEQYF,TGTGCCAGCAGCTTAGATCTGAGTTTGGGGTCCTACGAGCAGTACTTC
TRBD1,.,TRBV30,14,TRBJ1-6,CAWSVRTGESPLHF,TGTGCCTGGAGTGTAAGGACAGGGGAATCACCCCTCCACTTT
.,.,TRBV6-2/TRBV6-3,13,TRBJ2-3,CASSSGDLSTQYF,TGTGCCAGCAGTTCTGGTGATTTGAGTACGCAGTATTTT
.,few,TRBV5-1,16,TRBJ1-4,CASSLEFRGGTEKLFF,TGCGCCAGCAGCTTGGAATTCCGGGGAGGTACGGAAAAACTGTTTTTT
.,.,TRBV28,13,TRBJ1-2,CASSTQGAYGYTF,TGTGCCAGCAGTACGCAGGGCGCCTATGGCTACACCTTC
TRBD1,.,TRBV19,15,TRBJ2-5,CASSAGTGGRETQYF,TGTGCCAGTAGTGCCGGGACAGGGGGCCGAGAGACCCAGTACTTC
TRBD2,.,TRBV7-2,15,TRBJ2-7,CASSPTSGDLRRQYF,TGTGCCAGCAGCCCGACTAGCGGGGATCTACGAAGGCAGTACTTC
.,few,TRBV5-5,14,TRBJ1-2,CASSPPLANYGYTF,TGTGCCAGCAGCCCCCCCCTAGCTAACTATGGCTACACCTTC
.,.,TRBV5-6,15,TRBJ1-4,CASSLWVFQNEKLFF,TGTGCCAGCAGCCTATGGGTATTCCAAAATGAAAAACTGTTTTTT
TRBD1,.,TRBV9,15,TRBJ2-2,CASSVGTGVTGELFF,TGTGCCAGCAGCGTAGGGACAGGGGTTACCGGGGAGCTGTTTTTT
.,.,TRBV7-2,13,TRBJ1-1,CASSVQENTEAFF,TGTGCCAGCAGCGTACAGGAGAACACTGAAGCTTTCTTT
TRBD1,.,TRBV7-8,21,TRBJ1-2,CASSLRPRPESRQGARYGYTF,TGTGCCAGCAGCTTACGGCCCCGGCCGGAGTCTCGACAGGGGGCTAGGTATGGCTACACCTTC
.,.,TRBV20-1,15,TRBJ1-5,CSASTASYSNQPQHF,TGCAGTGCTAGTACAGCCTCATATAGCAATCAGCCCCAGCATTTT
TRBD2,.,TRBV7-9,16,TRBJ2-3,CASSSGASGTTDTQYF,TGTGCCAGCAGCTCCGGGGCTAGCGGGACCACAGATACGCAGTATTTT
.,once,TRBV29-1,14,TRBJ1-3,CSVGGLSSGNTIYF,TGCAGCGTCGGAGGCCTGAGCTCTGGAAACACCATATATTTT
.,.,TRBV5-1,15,TRBJ1-6,CASSLQPSGNSPLHF,TGCGCCAGCAGCTTACAGCCCAGCGGTAATTCACCCCTCCACTTT
.,medium-sized,TRBV10-1,13,TRBJ1-1,CASRSTANTEAFF,TGCGCCAGCCGTTCGACAGCGAACACTGAAGCTTTCTTT